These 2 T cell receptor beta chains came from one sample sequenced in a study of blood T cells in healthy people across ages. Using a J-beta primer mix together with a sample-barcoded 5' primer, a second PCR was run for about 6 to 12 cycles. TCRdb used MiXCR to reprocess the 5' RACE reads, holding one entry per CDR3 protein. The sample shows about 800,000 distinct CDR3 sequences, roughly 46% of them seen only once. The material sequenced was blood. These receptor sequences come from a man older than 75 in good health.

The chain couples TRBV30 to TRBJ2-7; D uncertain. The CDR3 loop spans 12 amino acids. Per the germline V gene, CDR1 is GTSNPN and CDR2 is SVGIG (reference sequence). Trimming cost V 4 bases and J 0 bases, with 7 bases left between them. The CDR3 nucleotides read TGTGCCTGGACCCCGAGCTCCTACGAGCAGTACTTC. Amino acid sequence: CAWTPSSYEQYF.

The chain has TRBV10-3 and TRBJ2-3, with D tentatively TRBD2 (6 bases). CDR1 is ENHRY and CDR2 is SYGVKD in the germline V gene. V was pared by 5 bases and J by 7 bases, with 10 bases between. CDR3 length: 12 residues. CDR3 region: CAISSGENTQYF. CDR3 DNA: TGTGCCATCAGTTCGGGGGAAAATACGCAGTATTTT.